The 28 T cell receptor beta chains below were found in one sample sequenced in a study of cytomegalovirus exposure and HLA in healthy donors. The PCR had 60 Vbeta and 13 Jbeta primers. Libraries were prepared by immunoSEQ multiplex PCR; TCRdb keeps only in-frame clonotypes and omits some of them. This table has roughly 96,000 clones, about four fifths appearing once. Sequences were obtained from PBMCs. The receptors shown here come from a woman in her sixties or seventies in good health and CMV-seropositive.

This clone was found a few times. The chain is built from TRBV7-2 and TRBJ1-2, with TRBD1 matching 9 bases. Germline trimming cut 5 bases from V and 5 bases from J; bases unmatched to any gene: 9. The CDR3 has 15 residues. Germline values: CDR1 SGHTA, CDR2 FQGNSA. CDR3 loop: CASSPLGTGRYGYTF. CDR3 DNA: TGTGCCAGCAGCCCTCTGGGGACAGGGCGTTATGGCTACACCTTC.

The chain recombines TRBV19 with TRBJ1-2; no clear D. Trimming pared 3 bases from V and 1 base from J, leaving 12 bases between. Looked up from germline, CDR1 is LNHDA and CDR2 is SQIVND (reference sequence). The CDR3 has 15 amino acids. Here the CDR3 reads CASSMGPQNNYGYTF. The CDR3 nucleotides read TGTGCCAGTAGTATGGGCCCTCAGAATAACTATGGCTACACCTTC. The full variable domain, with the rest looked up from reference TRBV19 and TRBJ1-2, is DGGITQSPKYLFRKEGQNVTLSCEQNLNHDAMYWYRQDPGQGLRLIYYSQIVNDFQKGDIAEGYSVSREKKESFPLTVTSAQKNPTAFYLCASSMGPQNNYGYTFGSGTRLTVV.

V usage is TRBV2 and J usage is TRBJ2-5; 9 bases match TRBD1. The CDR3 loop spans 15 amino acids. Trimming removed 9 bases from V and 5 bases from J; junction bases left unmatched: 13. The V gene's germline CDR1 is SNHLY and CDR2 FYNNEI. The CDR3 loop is CARDPLDRGVETQYF. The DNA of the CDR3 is TGTGCCAGAGACCCATTGGACAGGGGTGTTGAGACCCAGTACTTC.

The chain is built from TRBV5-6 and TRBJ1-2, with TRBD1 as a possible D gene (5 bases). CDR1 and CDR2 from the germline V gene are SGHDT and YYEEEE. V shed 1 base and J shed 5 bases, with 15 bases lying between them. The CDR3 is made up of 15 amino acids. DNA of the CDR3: TGTGCCAGCAGCTTGCAAGCAGGGCGGGATTATGGCTACACCTTC. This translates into CASSLQAGRDYGYTF. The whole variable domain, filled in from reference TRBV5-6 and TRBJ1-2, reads DAGVTQSPTHLIKTRGQQVTLRCSPKSGHDTVSWYQQALGQGPQFIFQYYEEEERQRGNFPDRFSGHQFPNYSSELNVNALLLGDSALYLCASSLQAGRDYGYTFGSGTRLTVV.

CDR3 in amino acids: CASSETGTSRDQPQHF. The CDR3 region has the DNA TGTGCCAGCAGTGAGACAGGGACTTCAAGAGATCAGCCCCAGCATTTT. This chain links TRBV6-1 with TRBJ1-5, with 7 bases that match TRBD1. The ends lost 3 bases at V and 5 bases at J; junction bases unmatched: 10. The germline V gene encodes CDR1 MNHNS and CDR2 SASEGT. The CDR3 is 16 residues long.

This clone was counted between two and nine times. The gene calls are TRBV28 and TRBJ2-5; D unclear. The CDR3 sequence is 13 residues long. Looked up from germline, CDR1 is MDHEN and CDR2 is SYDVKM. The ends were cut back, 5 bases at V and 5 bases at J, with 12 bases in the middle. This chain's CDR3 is CASSDTSRETQYF. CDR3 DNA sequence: TGTGCCAGCAGTGACACGTCCCGGGAGACCCAGTACTTC.

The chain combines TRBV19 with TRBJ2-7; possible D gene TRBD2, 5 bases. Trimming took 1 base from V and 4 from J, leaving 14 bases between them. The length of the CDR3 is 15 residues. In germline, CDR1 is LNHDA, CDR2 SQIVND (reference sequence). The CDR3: CASSIGLALQYEQYF. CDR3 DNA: TGTGCCAGTAGTATAGGGCTAGCTCTTCAGTACGAGCAGTACTTC.

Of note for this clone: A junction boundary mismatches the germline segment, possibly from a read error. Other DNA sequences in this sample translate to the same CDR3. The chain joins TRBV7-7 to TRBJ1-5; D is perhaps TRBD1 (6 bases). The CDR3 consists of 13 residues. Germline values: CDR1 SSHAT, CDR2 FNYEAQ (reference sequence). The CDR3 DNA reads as TGTGCTAGCAGCTTAGCAAGGGGGCAGCCCCAGCATTTT. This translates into CASSLARGQPQHF.

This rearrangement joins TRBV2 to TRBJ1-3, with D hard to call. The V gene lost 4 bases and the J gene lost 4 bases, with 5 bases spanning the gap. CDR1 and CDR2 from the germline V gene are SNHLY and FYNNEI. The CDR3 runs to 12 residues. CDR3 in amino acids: CASSARGNTIYF. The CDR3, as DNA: TGTGCCAGCAGTGCGAGAGGAAACACCATATATTTT.

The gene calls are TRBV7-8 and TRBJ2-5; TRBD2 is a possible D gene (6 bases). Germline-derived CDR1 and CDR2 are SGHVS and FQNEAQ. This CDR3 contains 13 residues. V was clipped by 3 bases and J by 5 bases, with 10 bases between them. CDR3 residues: CASSLRGTETQYF. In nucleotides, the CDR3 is TGTGCCAGCAGCTTGCGGGGAACCGAGACCCAGTACTTC.

CDR3 region: CASSLALGDNNEQFF. DNA for the CDR3: TGTGCCAGCAGCTTAGCGTTAGGGGACAACAATGAGCAGTTCTTC. V is TRBV7-6 and J is TRBJ2-1; D is perhaps TRBD1 (6 bases). CDR1 SGHVS and CDR2 FNYEAQ come from the germline V gene. Trimming removed 0 bases at V and 5 bases at J, with 11 bases between. The CDR3 runs to 15 residues.

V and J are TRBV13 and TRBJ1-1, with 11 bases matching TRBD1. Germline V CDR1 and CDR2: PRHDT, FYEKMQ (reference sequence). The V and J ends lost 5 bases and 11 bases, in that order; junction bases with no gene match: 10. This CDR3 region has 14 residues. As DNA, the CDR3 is TGTGCCAGCAGCAAGGGACAGGGGGTTTATAGGGCTTTCTTT. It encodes CASSKGQGVYRAFF.

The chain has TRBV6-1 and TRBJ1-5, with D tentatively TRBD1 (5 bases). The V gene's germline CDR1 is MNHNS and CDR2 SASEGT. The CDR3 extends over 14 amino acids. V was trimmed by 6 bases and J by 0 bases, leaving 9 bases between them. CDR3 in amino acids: CASREGLSNQPQHF. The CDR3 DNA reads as TGTGCCAGCAGGGAGGGACTTAGCAATCAGCCCCAGCATTTT.

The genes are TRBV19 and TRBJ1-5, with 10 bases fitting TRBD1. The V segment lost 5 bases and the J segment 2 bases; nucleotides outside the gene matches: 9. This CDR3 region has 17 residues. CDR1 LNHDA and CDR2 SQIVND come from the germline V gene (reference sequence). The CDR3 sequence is CASSATRTGGRNQPQHF. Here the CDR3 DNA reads TGTGCCAGTAGTGCTACGAGGACAGGGGGGCGCAATCAGCCCCAGCATTTT.

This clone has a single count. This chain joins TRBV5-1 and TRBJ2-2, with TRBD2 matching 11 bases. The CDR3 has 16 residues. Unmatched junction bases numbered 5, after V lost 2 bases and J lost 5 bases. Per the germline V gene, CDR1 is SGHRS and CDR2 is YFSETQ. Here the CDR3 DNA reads TGCGCCAGCAGCTTCCCCGGGACTAGCGGTACCGGGGAGCTGTTTTTT. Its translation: CASSFPGTSGTGELFF.

CDR3 in amino acids: CASSDTGGANYGYTF. CDR3 bases: TGTGCCAGCAGCGATACGGGGGGAGCTAACTATGGCTACACCTTC. J is TRBJ1-2 and V is TRBV7-8, with a possible D match to TRBD1 (5 bases). Per germline, CDR1 SGHVS and CDR2 FQNEAQ. The CDR3 runs to 15 residues. With 5 bases removed from V and 0 bases from J, the gap between germline ends came to 13 bases.

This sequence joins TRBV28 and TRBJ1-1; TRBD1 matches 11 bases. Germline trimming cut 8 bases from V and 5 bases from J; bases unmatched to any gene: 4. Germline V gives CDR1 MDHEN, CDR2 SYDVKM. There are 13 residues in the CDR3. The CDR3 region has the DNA TGTGCCAGCCTGGGACAGGGGGGGACTGAAGCTTTCTTT. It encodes CASLGQGGTEAFF.

DNA for the CDR3: TGTGCCAGCCTTGGGGGCAGGAATCAGCCCCAGCATTTT. Its translation is CASLGGRNQPQHF. The chain combines TRBV28 with TRBJ1-5, with a possible D match to TRBD1 (6 bases). The V gene lost 8 bases and the J gene lost 4 bases, with 12 bases spanning the gap. The CDR3 length is 13 residues. In germline, CDR1 is MDHEN, CDR2 SYDVKM.

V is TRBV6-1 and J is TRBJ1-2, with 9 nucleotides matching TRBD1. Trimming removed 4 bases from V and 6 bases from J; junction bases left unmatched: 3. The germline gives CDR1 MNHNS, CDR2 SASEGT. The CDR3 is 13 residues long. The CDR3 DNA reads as TGTGCCAGCAGTGCACAGGGGGCCGATGGCTACACCTTC. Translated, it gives CASSAQGADGYTF.

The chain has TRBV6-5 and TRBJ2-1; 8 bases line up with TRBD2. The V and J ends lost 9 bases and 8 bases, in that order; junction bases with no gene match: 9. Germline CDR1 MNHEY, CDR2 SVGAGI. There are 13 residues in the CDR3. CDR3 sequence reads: CASAGGLGDEQFF. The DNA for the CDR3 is TGTGCCAGTGCGGGAGGATTAGGCGATGAGCAGTTCTTC.

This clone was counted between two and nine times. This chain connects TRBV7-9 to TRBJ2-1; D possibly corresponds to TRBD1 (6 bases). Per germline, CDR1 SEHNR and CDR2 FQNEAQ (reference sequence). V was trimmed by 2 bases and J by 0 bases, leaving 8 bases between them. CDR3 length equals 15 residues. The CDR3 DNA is TGTGCCAGCAGCTTAATAGGGGGCTCCTACAATGAGCAGTTCTTC. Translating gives CASSLIGGSYNEQFF.

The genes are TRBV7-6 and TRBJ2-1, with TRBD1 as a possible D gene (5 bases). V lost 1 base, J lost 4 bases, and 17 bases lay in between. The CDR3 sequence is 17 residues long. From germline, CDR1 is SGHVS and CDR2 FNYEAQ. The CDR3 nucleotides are TGTGCCAGCAGCTTAGTCCACTCCTGGCAGGGTTACAATGAGCAGTTCTTC. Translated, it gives CASSLVHSWQGYNEQFF.

This CDR3 is CASSLAQAGGHEQYF. CDR3 coding DNA: TGTGCCAGCAGCTTAGCGCAAGCGGGGGGGCACGAGCAGTACTTC. V gene TRBV7-2 combines with J gene TRBJ2-7; 10 bases line up with TRBD2. Germline loops: CDR1 SGHTA, CDR2 FQGNSA. V shed 0 bases, J shed 5 bases, and the junction held 4 bases outside the gene matches. The CDR3 contains 15 residues.

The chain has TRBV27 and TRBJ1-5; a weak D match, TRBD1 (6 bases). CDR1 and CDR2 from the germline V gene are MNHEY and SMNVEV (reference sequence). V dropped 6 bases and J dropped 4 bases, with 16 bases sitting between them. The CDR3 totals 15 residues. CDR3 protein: CASRPTQGVNQPQHF. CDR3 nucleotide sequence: TGTGCCAGCAGACCGACACAGGGAGTAAATCAGCCCCAGCATTTT.

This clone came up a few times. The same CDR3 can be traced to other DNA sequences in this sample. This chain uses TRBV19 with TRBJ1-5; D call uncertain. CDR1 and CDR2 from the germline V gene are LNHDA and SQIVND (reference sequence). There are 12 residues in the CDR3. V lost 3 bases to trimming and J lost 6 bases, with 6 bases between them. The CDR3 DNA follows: TGTGCCAGTAGTATCCGGGGTCAGCCCCAGCATTTT. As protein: CASSIRGQPQHF.

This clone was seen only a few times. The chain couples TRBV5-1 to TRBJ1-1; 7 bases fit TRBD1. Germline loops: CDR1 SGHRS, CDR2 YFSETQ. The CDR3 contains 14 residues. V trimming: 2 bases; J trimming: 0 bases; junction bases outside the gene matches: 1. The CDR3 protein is CASSLQGMNTEAFF. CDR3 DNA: TGCGCCAGCAGCTTACAGGGGATGAACACTGAAGCTTTCTTT. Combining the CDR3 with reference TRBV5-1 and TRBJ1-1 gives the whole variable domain KAGVTQTPRYLIKTRGQQVTLSCSPISGHRSVSWYQQTPGQGLQFLFEYFSETQRNKGNFPGRFSGRQFSNSRSEMNVSTLELGDSALYLCASSLQGMNTEAFFGQGTRLTVV.

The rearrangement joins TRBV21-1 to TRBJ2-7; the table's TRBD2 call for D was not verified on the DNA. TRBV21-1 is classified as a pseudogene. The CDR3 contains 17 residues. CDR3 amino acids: CASSNWGGSISTTGQYF. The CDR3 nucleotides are TGTGCCAGCAGCAATTGGGGAGGCAGCATTTCAACTACGGGGCAGTACTTC.

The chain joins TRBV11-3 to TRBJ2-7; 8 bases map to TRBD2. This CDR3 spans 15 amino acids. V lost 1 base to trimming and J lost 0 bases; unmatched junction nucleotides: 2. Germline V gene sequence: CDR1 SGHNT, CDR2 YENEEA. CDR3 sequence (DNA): TGTGCCAGCAGCTTAGCCAGCGGGAGCTCCTACGAGCAGTACTTC. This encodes CASSLASGSSYEQYF.